This TCR beta chain comes out of a study of radiotherapy plus CTLA-4 blockade in lung cancer. Using immunoSEQ multiplex PCR, the repertoire was profiled, and TCRdb retains in-frame clones only, with some absent. The repertoire holds about 80,000 clones, with around 78% as singletons. In germline, CDR1 is SGHVS, CDR2 FNYEAQ. The CDR3 has 16 residues. The V end was cut by 5 bases, the J end by 3 bases, with 14 bases between. This chain joins TRBV7-6 and TRBJ2-6; a possible D gene is TRBD1 (6 bases). Material: peripheral blood, obtained from a patient treated with radiotherapy plus ipilimumab. The clonotype was recovered from a human donor with non-small cell lung cancer whose response to radiotherapy plus ipilimumab could not be evaluated. Some clones in this sample may be carry-over from other donors' samples. CDR3 sequence (DNA): TGTGCCAGCAGCCCTACAGGGATGAGTGGGGCCAACGTCCTGACTTTC. Protein product: CASSPTGMSGANVLTF.